The next 4 T cell receptor beta chains were all read from a single sample in a study of cytomegalovirus exposure and HLA in healthy donors. PCR involved 60 Vbeta and 13 Jbeta primers. The assay was immunoSEQ multiplex PCR, and TCRdb's table has in-frame clones only and misses some. The table records 150,000 to 200,000 clones, roughly 80% of them present only once. Sequencing was carried out using PBMCs. Receptors originate from a man aged 25 to 40 in good health and CMV-seropositive.

The J gene is TRBJ2-7, the V gene TRBV7-9, with a tentative D call TRBD1 (6 bases). Trimming shortened V by 5 bases and J by 6 bases, and 20 bases separated the two germline ends. The germline CDR1 and CDR2 sequences are SEHNR and FQNEAQ (reference sequence). This CDR3 spans 15 amino acids. DNA of the CDR3: TGTGCCAGCAGCCCCGCGAGGGGGACACTAACCGAGCAGTACTTC. It is translated as CASSPARGTLTEQYF.

The V gene is TRBV5-6, the J gene TRBJ1-5, with a weak D call TRBD1 (5 bases). The CDR3 extends over 14 amino acids. Germline assignment: CDR1 SGHDT and CDR2 YYEEEE. Trimming took off 3 bases at V and 2 bases at J, with 9 bases between the two ends. The CDR3, as DNA: TGTGCCAGCAGCTCCGACAGAGGCAATCAGCCCCAGCATTTT. It codes for CASSSDRGNQPQHF.

J is TRBJ2-2 and V is TRBV5-4; 7 bases agree with TRBD1. J lost 1 base, V lost 6 bases, and 15 bases had no gene match. The CDR3 length is 18 residues. From germline, CDR1 is SGHNT and CDR2 YYREEE (reference sequence). The CDR3 sequence is CASKSANTGVENTGELFF. The CDR3 nucleotides are TGTGCCAGCAAATCGGCGAATACAGGGGTCGAGAACACCGGGGAGCTGTTTTTT.

The table lists this clone with a few counts. The V gene is TRBV15, the J gene TRBJ1-2, with D tentatively TRBD1 (6 bases). The CDR3 consists of 14 residues. Germline CDR1 reads LNHNV; CDR2 reads YYDKDF (reference sequence). Trimming shortened V by 5 bases and J by 4 bases, and 14 bases separated the two germline ends. In DNA, the CDR3 is TGTGCCACCAGCGGCAGGGGATTCGGCTATGGCTACACCTTC. It yields the protein CATSGRGFGYGYTF.